This paragraph reports one T cell receptor (beta chain). Its target is unknown. This specimen comes from a study of cytomegalovirus exposure and HLA in healthy donors. Findings and limits, study-wide: Among the CMV-associated chains, a few were confirmed in vitro as specific for CMV antigens.

The V gene lost 4 bases and the J gene lost 1 base, with 10 bases spanning the gap. The CDR3 loop spans 14 amino acids. Germline V CDR1 and CDR2: SGHAT, FQNNGV. PCR primers comprised 60 Vbeta and 13 Jbeta primers. TCRdb's copy holds only in-frame clones and misses some; the assay was immunoSEQ multiplex PCR. The table lists 130,000 or so clones, around three quarters of them singletons. V is TRBV11-2 and J is TRBJ1-1; possible D gene TRBD1, 6 bases. The receptor was isolated from a male donor in good health and CMV-seropositive. Material for sequencing was PBMCs. This CDR3 reads CASSSARGNTEAFF. CDR3 nucleotides: TGTGCCAGCAGCTCTGCCAGGGGGAACACTGAAGCTTTCTTT.